Sequencing of this T cell receptor beta chain was carried out in a study of breast tumors, draining lymph nodes, adjacent tissues. Broader study findings: Tumor TCR diversity was below lymph nodes but above nontumor tissue.

TCRdb re-called the multiplex PCR reads with MiXCR, one entry per CDR3 protein. The data hold about 130,000 distinct CDR3 sequences, with about a fifth observed a single time. Comment on this clonotype: The antigen is undetermined.

Breast cancer patients provided tissue from their axillary draining lymph nodes. Sequenced material: axillary lymph node tissue. The TCR was taken from a female donor with breast cancer. Some clones in this sample may be carry-over from other donors' samples.

The CDR3 protein is CASIRDSYQPQHF. The CDR3 DNA follows: TGTGCCAGCATCAGGGACAGTTATCAGCCCCAGCATTTT. V and J are TRBV6-1 and TRBJ1-5; 7 bases map to TRBD1. This CDR3 is built from 13 residues. CDR1 and CDR2 (germline): MNHNS, SASEGT. V shed 7 bases, J shed 5 bases, and the junction held 5 bases outside the gene matches.